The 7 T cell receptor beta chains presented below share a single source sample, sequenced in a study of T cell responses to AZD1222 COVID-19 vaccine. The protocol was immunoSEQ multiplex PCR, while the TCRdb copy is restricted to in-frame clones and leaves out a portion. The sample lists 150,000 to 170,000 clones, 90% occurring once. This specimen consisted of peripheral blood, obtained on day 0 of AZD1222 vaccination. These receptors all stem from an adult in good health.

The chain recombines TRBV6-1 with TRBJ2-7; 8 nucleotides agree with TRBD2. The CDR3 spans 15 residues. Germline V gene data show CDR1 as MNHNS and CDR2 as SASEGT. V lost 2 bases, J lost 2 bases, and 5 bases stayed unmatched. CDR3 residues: CASSERWTSPYEQYF. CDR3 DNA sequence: TGTGCCAGCAGTGAACGGTGGACTAGCCCCTACGAGCAGTACTTC.

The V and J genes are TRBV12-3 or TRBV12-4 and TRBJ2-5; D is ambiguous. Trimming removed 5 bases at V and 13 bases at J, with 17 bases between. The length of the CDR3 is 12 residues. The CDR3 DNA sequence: TGTGCCAGCAGTCTCGGACCGGAGAATCGGTACTTC. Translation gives CASSLGPENRYF.

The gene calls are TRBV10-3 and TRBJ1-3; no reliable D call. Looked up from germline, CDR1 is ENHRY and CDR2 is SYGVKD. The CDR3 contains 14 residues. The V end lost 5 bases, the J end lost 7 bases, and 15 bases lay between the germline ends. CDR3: CAISKDLDGNTIYF. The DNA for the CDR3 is TGTGCCATCAGTAAGGATTTGGACGGCAACACCATATATTTT.

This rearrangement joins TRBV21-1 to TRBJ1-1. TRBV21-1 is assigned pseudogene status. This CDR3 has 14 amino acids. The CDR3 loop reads CASSNPTQNTEAFF. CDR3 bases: TGTGCCAGCAGCAATCCTACACAGAACACTGAAGCTTTCTTT.

CDR3 DNA: TGTGCCAGCAGCGCACTACAGGGCTTGGGAGAGACCCAGTACTTC. Protein sequence: CASSALQGLGETQYF. This sequence joins TRBV7-2 and TRBJ2-5; D is perhaps TRBD1 (6 bases). Germline CDR1 and CDR2: SGHTA and FQGNSA. With 5 bases removed from V and 4 bases from J, the gap between germline ends came to 17 bases. The CDR3 loop spans 15 amino acids.

CDR3 in amino acids: CASSYVQKNTGELFF. The CDR3 nucleotides are TGTGCCAGCAGTTACGTACAGAAGAACACCGGGGAGCTGTTTTTT. The rearrangement joins TRBV6-5 to TRBJ2-2; D unclear. CDR1 is MNHEY, CDR2 SVGAGI, per germline. The CDR3 has 15 amino acids. V was trimmed by 2 bases and J by 1 base, leaving 8 bases between them.

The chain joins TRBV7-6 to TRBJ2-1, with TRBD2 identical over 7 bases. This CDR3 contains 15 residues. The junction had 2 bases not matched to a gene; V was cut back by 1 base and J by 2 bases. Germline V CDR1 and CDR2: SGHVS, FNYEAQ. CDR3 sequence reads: CASSLVGLTYNEQFF. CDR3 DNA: TGTGCCAGCAGCTTAGTGGGACTAACCTACAATGAGCAGTTCTTC.